The rows below give T cell receptor beta chains drawn from one sample of a study of blood T cell repertoires in COVID-19. Measured with immunoSEQ multiplex PCR; TCRdb has only the in-frame clones, and not every one. The sample records 200,000 to 250,000 clones, more than 85% being singletons. Sequenced: PBMCs or T cells enriched from blood (not recorded which). The source is a woman aged 25 to 39 who had recovered from COVID-19. The CDR3 runs from the conserved cysteine through the conserved F or W. Each record gives: D gene, clone size, J gene, V gene, CDR3 DNA, CDR3 protein. A D gene is named only where the DNA matches it firmly. Only part of the rows carry a size: once, few, many, or a class if the clone is expanded.

d_call: TRBD1; clone_size: .; j_call: TRBJ2-7; v_call: TRBV6-9; cdr3_nt: TGTGCCAGCAGTACCCGCCCTCGACAGGGTGAAGGTTCCTACGAGCAGTACTTC; cdr3_aa: CASSTRPRQGEGSYEQYF
d_call: TRBD2; clone_size: .; j_call: TRBJ2-1; v_call: TRBV15; cdr3_nt: TGTGCCACCAGCAGAGAAGGGACTAGCGGGATTTACAATGAGCAGTTCTTC; cdr3_aa: CATSREGTSGIYNEQFF
d_call: TRBD1; clone_size: .; j_call: TRBJ2-7; v_call: TRBV28; cdr3_nt: TGTGCCAGCAGCCCCGGGACAGGTTTCGGCGAGCAGTACTTC; cdr3_aa: CASSPGTGFGEQYF
d_call: .; clone_size: .; j_call: TRBJ1-3; v_call: TRBV12-1; cdr3_nt: TGTGCCAGCAGCTTTTTCTCCAGCGTGCGGAACGGCAACTCTGGAAACACCATATATTTT; cdr3_aa: CASSFFSSVRNGNSGNTIYF
d_call: .; clone_size: .; j_call: TRBJ1-1; v_call: TRBV28; cdr3_nt: TGTGCCAGCAGGGGCTGGGTGAACACTGAAGCTTTCTTT; cdr3_aa: CASRGWVNTEAFF
d_call: .; clone_size: .; j_call: TRBJ1-3; v_call: TRBV28; cdr3_nt: TGTGCCAGCAGTTTATTCGGTTCGAGTGGAAACACCATATATTTT; cdr3_aa: CASSLFGSSGNTIYF
d_call: TRBD2; clone_size: .; j_call: TRBJ2-3; v_call: TRBV9; cdr3_nt: TGTGCCAGCAGCGTTACCAGCGGGACTAGCACAGATACGCAGTATTTT; cdr3_aa: CASSVTSGTSTDTQYF
d_call: .; clone_size: .; j_call: TRBJ1-1; v_call: TRBV4-1; cdr3_nt: TGCGCCAGCAGCCCATCGGGACACAAGAACACTGAAGCTTTCTTT; cdr3_aa: CASSPSGHKNTEAFF
d_call: TRBD1; clone_size: .; j_call: TRBJ2-7; v_call: TRBV3-1/TRBV3-2; cdr3_nt: TGTGCCAGCAGCCAAGAACAGGGGGCATCCTACGAGCAGTACTTC; cdr3_aa: CASSQEQGASYEQYF
d_call: .; clone_size: .; j_call: TRBJ1-3; v_call: TRBV30; cdr3_nt: TGTGCCTGGGGTTTTAGAAACACCATATATTTT; cdr3_aa: CAWGFRNTIYF
d_call: .; clone_size: .; j_call: TRBJ2-4; v_call: TRBV9; cdr3_nt: TGTGCCAGCAGCGGAACAGGGACCAAAAACATTCAGTACTTC; cdr3_aa: CASSGTGTKNIQYF
d_call: .; clone_size: .; j_call: TRBJ1-2; v_call: TRBV5-4; cdr3_nt: TGTGCCAGCAGCCCCCGAGTCGGGGGGCGCGTCTATGGCTACACCTTC; cdr3_aa: CASSPRVGGRVYGYTF
d_call: .; clone_size: .; j_call: TRBJ1-1; v_call: TRBV6-5; cdr3_nt: TGTGCCAGCAGCCTACATGGGCCAGCGAACACTGAAGCTTTCTTT; cdr3_aa: CASSLHGPANTEAFF
d_call: .; clone_size: .; j_call: TRBJ1-1; v_call: TRBV28; cdr3_nt: TGTGCCAGCGGGCATTCCGTAAGTGCTGAAGCTTTCTTT; cdr3_aa: CASGHSVSAEAFF
d_call: .; clone_size: .; j_call: TRBJ2-7; v_call: TRBV7-9; cdr3_nt: TGTGCCAGCAGCTTAGCGATTGAGGCCGGGACTCCAGGACGTAAGCAGTACTTC; cdr3_aa: CASSLAIEAGTPGRKQYF
d_call: TRBD1; clone_size: once; j_call: TRBJ1-2; v_call: TRBV2; cdr3_nt: TGTGCCAGCAGTGATTGGGACAGGGTGGGTGGCTACACCTTC; cdr3_aa: CASSDWDRVGGYTF
d_call: TRBD2; clone_size: .; j_call: TRBJ2-7; v_call: TRBV27; cdr3_nt: TGTGCCAGCAGTTTCTTCGGGAGGAGCTCCTACGAGCAGTACTTC; cdr3_aa: CASSFFGRSSYEQYF
d_call: .; clone_size: .; j_call: TRBJ1-1; v_call: TRBV5-4; cdr3_nt: TGTGCCAGCAGCTTGGTGACCTTCACTAACCGGGGTGGAGCTTTCTTT; cdr3_aa: CASSLVTFTNRGGAFF
d_call: TRBD1; clone_size: .; j_call: TRBJ2-5; v_call: TRBV12-3/TRBV12-4; cdr3_nt: TGTGCCAGCAGTTACAGGGGTGGTGAGACCCAGTACTTC; cdr3_aa: CASSYRGGETQYF
d_call: TRBD2; clone_size: .; j_call: TRBJ2-1; v_call: TRBV7-7; cdr3_nt: TGTGCTAGCAGCTTGGGATTGCGGGAGCACAATGAGCAGTTCTTC; cdr3_aa: CASSLGLREHNEQFF
d_call: .; clone_size: once; j_call: TRBJ1-2; v_call: TRBV7-2; cdr3_nt: TGTGCCAGCAGCTTAGGAACAGGCGTCAACGTTACCTTC; cdr3_aa: CASSLGTGVNVTF
d_call: TRBD2; clone_size: .; j_call: TRBJ2-5; v_call: TRBV5-1; cdr3_nt: TGCGCCAGCAGCTTGGCGAGCGGGAGCGAGACCCAGTACTTC; cdr3_aa: CASSLASGSETQYF
d_call: .; clone_size: .; j_call: TRBJ1-3; v_call: TRBV7-2; cdr3_nt: TGTGCCAGCAGCCCCCTTCTGAGCTCTGGAAACACCATATATTTT; cdr3_aa: CASSPLLSSGNTIYF
d_call: TRBD1; clone_size: .; j_call: TRBJ1-2; v_call: TRBV10-3; cdr3_nt: TGTGCCATCAGTGAAAACAGGGGAGGCACTAACTATGGCTACACCTTC; cdr3_aa: CAISENRGGTNYGYTF
d_call: TRBD1; clone_size: .; j_call: TRBJ2-7; v_call: TRBV9; cdr3_nt: TGTGCCAGCAGCGTGGGAGACAGGGTGTCCTACGAGCAGTACTTC; cdr3_aa: CASSVGDRVSYEQYF
d_call: TRBD2; clone_size: .; j_call: TRBJ2-3; v_call: TRBV27; cdr3_nt: TGTGCCAGCAGTCCCCGGACTAGTTCGGATACGCAGTATTTT; cdr3_aa: CASSPRTSSDTQYF
d_call: .; clone_size: few; j_call: TRBJ1-1; v_call: TRBV18; cdr3_nt: TGTGCCAGCTCTATTACACATAACACTGAAGCTTTCTTT; cdr3_aa: CASSITHNTEAFF
d_call: .; clone_size: .; j_call: TRBJ1-2; v_call: TRBV21-1; cdr3_nt: TGTGCCAGCAGAGCCGATTTCACTTTCTCTGGCTACACCTTC; cdr3_aa: CASRADFTFSGYTF
d_call: .; clone_size: .; j_call: TRBJ1-2; v_call: TRBV27; cdr3_nt: TGTGCCAGTGGAATTCCAGGGGATCGGGGCTACACCTTC; cdr3_aa: CASGIPGDRGYTF
d_call: .; clone_size: .; j_call: TRBJ1-3; v_call: TRBV6-1; cdr3_nt: TGTGCCAGCAGTGAAGGTCCCCTCTCTGGAAACACCATATATTTT; cdr3_aa: CASSEGPLSGNTIYF
d_call: .; clone_size: .; j_call: TRBJ1-1; v_call: TRBV19; cdr3_nt: TGTGCCAGTAGTCCCCCGTGGGCTGACACTGAAGCTTTCTTT; cdr3_aa: CASSPPWADTEAFF
d_call: .; clone_size: many; j_call: TRBJ2-5; v_call: TRBV15; cdr3_nt: TGTGCCACCAGAAACCGGGACCAAGAGACCCAGTACTTC; cdr3_aa: CATRNRDQETQYF
d_call: .; clone_size: .; j_call: TRBJ2-5; v_call: TRBV28; cdr3_nt: TGTGCCAGCAGTTTACGAGAGACCCAGTACTTC; cdr3_aa: CASSLRETQYF
d_call: .; clone_size: .; j_call: TRBJ1-1; v_call: TRBV3-1/TRBV3-2; cdr3_nt: TGTGCCAGCAGCCAAGATCGAAGTAAGGCAGGACTAGGGAACACTGAAGCTTTCTTT; cdr3_aa: CASSQDRSKAGLGNTEAFF
d_call: TRBD2; clone_size: .; j_call: TRBJ2-1; v_call: TRBV7-8; cdr3_nt: TGTGCCAGCAGCCCCCTAGGAGCGGGAGGGCCCAGTGAGCAGTTCTTC; cdr3_aa: CASSPLGAGGPSEQFF
d_call: TRBD1; clone_size: .; j_call: TRBJ2-7; v_call: TRBV7-9; cdr3_nt: TGTGCCAGCAGCTTAGCGACGGACAGGGACGAGCAGTACTTC; cdr3_aa: CASSLATDRDEQYF
d_call: .; clone_size: .; j_call: TRBJ2-7; v_call: TRBV7-8; cdr3_nt: TGTGCCAGCAGCCCGGGGATGCCCTACGAGCAGTACTTC; cdr3_aa: CASSPGMPYEQYF
d_call: .; clone_size: .; j_call: TRBJ1-2; v_call: TRBV7-2; cdr3_nt: TGTGCCAGCAGCTTAGTTTCGGGGGGCTATGGTAACTATGGCTACACCTTC; cdr3_aa: CASSLVSGGYGNYGYTF
d_call: TRBD1; clone_size: .; j_call: TRBJ2-7; v_call: TRBV10-3; cdr3_nt: TGTGCCATCAGCGAACTGGGGACAGGGAGTAGATACGAGCAGTACTTC; cdr3_aa: CAISELGTGSRYEQYF
d_call: TRBD1; clone_size: .; j_call: TRBJ2-2; v_call: TRBV9; cdr3_nt: TGTGCCAGCAGCGTAGAGGACAGGGGGCTCGAGGAGCTGTTTTTT; cdr3_aa: CASSVEDRGLEELFF
d_call: .; clone_size: .; j_call: TRBJ2-7; v_call: TRBV7-2; cdr3_nt: TGTGCCAGCTCTCAAGGGGGTTCCTACGAGCAGTACTTC; cdr3_aa: CASSQGGSYEQYF
d_call: .; clone_size: .; j_call: TRBJ1-5; v_call: TRBV18; cdr3_nt: TGTGCCAGCTCACCTACCGGCCCGGCGGGCAATCAGCCCCAGCATTTT; cdr3_aa: CASSPTGPAGNQPQHF
d_call: .; clone_size: .; j_call: TRBJ1-2; v_call: TRBV19; cdr3_nt: TGTGCCAGTAGTAGCCCGAACACGAACTATGGCTACACCTTC; cdr3_aa: CASSSPNTNYGYTF
d_call: .; clone_size: .; j_call: TRBJ2-5; v_call: TRBV7-2; cdr3_nt: TGTGCCAGCAGCTTCCTAGCGCCACCTCTAGAGACCCAGTACTTC; cdr3_aa: CASSFLAPPLETQYF
d_call: .; clone_size: .; j_call: TRBJ2-5; v_call: TRBV28; cdr3_nt: TGTGCCAGCAGTTTCAGGGTGGAAGAGACCCAGTACTTC; cdr3_aa: CASSFRVEETQYF
d_call: .; clone_size: .; j_call: TRBJ1-2; v_call: TRBV19; cdr3_nt: TGTGCCAGTAGTGTAGGAGGTGGCTACACCTTC; cdr3_aa: CASSVGGGYTF
d_call: .; clone_size: .; j_call: TRBJ2-3; v_call: TRBV7-6; cdr3_nt: TGTGCCAGCAGCTTAGTGGGCGTGGATACGCAGTATTTT; cdr3_aa: CASSLVGVDTQYF
d_call: TRBD2; clone_size: .; j_call: TRBJ2-5; v_call: TRBV7-2; cdr3_nt: TGTGCCAGCAGCTCGTCCTCAGCGGGAGGGCAAGAGACCCAGTACTTC; cdr3_aa: CASSSSSAGGQETQYF
d_call: .; clone_size: .; j_call: TRBJ2-1; v_call: TRBV4-1; cdr3_nt: TGCGCCAGCAGCCAGGGCCCTTCGCGCAATGAGCAGTTCTTC; cdr3_aa: CASSQGPSRNEQFF
d_call: .; clone_size: .; j_call: TRBJ1-3; v_call: TRBV4-2; cdr3_nt: TGTGCCAGCAGCCAAATCAGGGACTCTGGAAACACCATATATTTT; cdr3_aa: CASSQIRDSGNTIYF
d_call: .; clone_size: once; j_call: TRBJ2-7; v_call: TRBV5-1; cdr3_nt: TGCGCCAGCAGCTCGGGGGTATCGGGCGAGCAGTACTTC; cdr3_aa: CASSSGVSGEQYF
d_call: TRBD1; clone_size: .; j_call: TRBJ1-1; v_call: TRBV5-1; cdr3_nt: TGCGCCAGCAGCCCCGGACAGGGGGGGAGGAACACTGAAGCTTTCTTT; cdr3_aa: CASSPGQGGRNTEAFF
d_call: .; clone_size: .; j_call: TRBJ2-7; v_call: TRBV18; cdr3_nt: TGTGCCAGCTCACCGCGGTCTAATCGCGAGCAGTACTTC; cdr3_aa: CASSPRSNREQYF
d_call: .; clone_size: .; j_call: TRBJ2-7; v_call: TRBV2; cdr3_nt: TGTGCCAGCAGTCCGGTAGGGGTGCAGTACTTC; cdr3_aa: CASSPVGVQYF